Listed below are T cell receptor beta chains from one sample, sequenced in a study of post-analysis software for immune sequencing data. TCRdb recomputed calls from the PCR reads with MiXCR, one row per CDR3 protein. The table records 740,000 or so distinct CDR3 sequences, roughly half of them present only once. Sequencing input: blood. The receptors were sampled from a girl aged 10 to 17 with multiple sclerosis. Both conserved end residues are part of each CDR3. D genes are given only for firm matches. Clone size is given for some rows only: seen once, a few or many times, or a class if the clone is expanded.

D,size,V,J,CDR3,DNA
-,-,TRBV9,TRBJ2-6,CASSSSGPIGANVLTF,TGTGCCAGCAGCAGTTCGGGGCCGATTGGGGCCAACGTCCTGACTTTC
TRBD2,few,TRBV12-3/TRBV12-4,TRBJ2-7,CASRREGQNEQYF,TGTGCCAGCAGGCGGGAGGGCCAGAACGAGCAGTACTTC
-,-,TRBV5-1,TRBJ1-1,CASSLRGGTLNTEAFF,TGCGCCAGCAGCTTGAGGGGGGGGACCTTGAACACTGAAGCTTTCTTT
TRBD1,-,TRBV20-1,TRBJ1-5,CSAQTGLHQPQHF,TGCAGTGCTCAGACAGGGCTCCATCAGCCCCAGCATTTT
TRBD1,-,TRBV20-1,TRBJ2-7,CSASSSGTASYEQYF,TGCAGTGCTTCATCCTCCGGGACAGCAAGCTACGAGCAGTACTTC
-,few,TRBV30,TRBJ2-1,CAWSALPHEQFF,TGTGCCTGGAGTGCCCTCCCCCATGAGCAGTTCTTC
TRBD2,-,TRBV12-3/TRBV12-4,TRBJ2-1,CASSSGLADDNEQFF,TGTGCCAGCAGTTCGGGACTAGCGGACGACAATGAGCAGTTCTTC
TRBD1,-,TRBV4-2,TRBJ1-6,CASSQAGTEDSPLHF,TGTGCCAGCAGCCAAGCGGGGACAGAGGATTCACCCCTCCACTTT
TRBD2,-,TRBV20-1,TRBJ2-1,CSARVISGSGGGGEQFF,TGCAGTGCTAGAGTGATCAGCGGGAGCGGGGGGGGCGGTGAGCAGTTCTTC
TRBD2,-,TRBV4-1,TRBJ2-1,CASSQVPSGYNEQFF,TGCGCCAGCAGCCAAGTGCCTAGCGGCTACAATGAGCAGTTCTTC
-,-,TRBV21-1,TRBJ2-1,CASSKGGSGVSSYNEQFF,TGTGCCAGCAGCAAAGGTGGTAGCGGGGTGAGCTCCTACAATGAGCAGTTCTTC
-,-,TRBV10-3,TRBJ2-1,CAISDQGQALSNEQFF,TGTGCCATCAGTGATCAGGGACAAGCGCTGAGTAATGAGCAGTTCTTC
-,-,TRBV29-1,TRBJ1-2,CSARGDRSYGYTF,TGCAGCGCCCGGGGGGACCGCTCGTATGGCTACACCTTC
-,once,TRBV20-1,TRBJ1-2,CSARAGGNYGYTF,TGCAGTGCTAGAGCTGGGGGGAACTATGGCTACACCTTC